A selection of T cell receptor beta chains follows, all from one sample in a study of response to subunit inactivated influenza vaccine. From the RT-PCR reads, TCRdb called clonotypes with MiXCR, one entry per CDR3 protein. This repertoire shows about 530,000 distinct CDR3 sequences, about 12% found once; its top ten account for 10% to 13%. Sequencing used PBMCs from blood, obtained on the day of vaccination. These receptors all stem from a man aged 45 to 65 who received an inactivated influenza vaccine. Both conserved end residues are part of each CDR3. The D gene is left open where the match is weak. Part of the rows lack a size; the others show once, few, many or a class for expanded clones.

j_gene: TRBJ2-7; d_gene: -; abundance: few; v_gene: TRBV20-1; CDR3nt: TGCAGTGCTAATGACAAAACCGATTACGAGCAGTACTTC; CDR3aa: CSANDKTDYEQYF
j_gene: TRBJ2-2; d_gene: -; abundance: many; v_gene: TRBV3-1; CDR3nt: TGTGCCAGCAGCCAACCGATAGAGGCCGGGGAGCTGTTTTTT; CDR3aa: CASSQPIEAGELFF
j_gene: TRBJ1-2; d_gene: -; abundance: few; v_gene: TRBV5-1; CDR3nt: TGCGCCAGCAGCTTGTCGATAGGACTGCCCTATGGCTACACCTTC; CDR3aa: CASSLSIGLPYGYTF
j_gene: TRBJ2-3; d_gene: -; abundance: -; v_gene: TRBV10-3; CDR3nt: TGTGCCATCAGTGAAAGGGCAGGACGTGGCACAGATACGCAGTATTTT; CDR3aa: CAISERAGRGTDTQYF
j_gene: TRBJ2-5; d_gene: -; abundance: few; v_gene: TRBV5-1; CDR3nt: TGCGCCAGCAGCTTGGCCAGGGCCGGCCAAGAGACCCAGTACTTC; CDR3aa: CASSLARAGQETQYF
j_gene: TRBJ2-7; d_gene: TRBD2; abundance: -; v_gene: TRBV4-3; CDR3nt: TGCGCCAGCAGCCAAGATTGGTCTAGCGGCTACGAGCAGTACTTC; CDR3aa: CASSQDWSSGYEQYF
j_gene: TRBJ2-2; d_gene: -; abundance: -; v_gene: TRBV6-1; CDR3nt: TGTGCCAGCAGTGCATTGACAGAGAACACCGGGGAGCTGTTTTTT; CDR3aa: CASSALTENTGELFF
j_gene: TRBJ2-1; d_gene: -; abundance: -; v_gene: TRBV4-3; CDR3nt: TGCGCCAGCAGCCTTGGGCCGGGAAATGAGCAGTTCTTC; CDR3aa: CASSLGPGNEQFF
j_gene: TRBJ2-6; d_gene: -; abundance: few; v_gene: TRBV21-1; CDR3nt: TGTGCCAGCAGCAAATGCTCTAGCCCGTATTCTGGGGCCAACGTCCTGACTTTC; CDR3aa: CASSKCSSPYSGANVLTF
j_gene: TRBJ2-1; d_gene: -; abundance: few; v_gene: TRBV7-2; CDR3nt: TGTGCCAGCAGCTTAGTATCAGGTAATACCTACAATGAGCAGTTCTTC; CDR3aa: CASSLVSGNTYNEQFF
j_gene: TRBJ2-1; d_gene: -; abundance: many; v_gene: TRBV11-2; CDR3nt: TGTGCCAGCAGCTCCCACAGGACCGGACCCAACAATGAGCAGTTCTTC; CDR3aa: CASSSHRTGPNNEQFF
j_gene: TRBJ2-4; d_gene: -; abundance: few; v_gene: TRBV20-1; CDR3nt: TGCAGTGCTCACACGAGCGGTGAAAACATTCAGTACTTC; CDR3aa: CSAHTSGENIQYF
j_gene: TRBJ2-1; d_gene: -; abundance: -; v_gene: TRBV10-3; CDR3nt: TGTGCCATCGGGGGGACAGATTTTTACAATGAGCAGTTCTTC; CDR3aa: CAIGGTDFYNEQFF
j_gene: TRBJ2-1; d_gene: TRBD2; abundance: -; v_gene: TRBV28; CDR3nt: TGTGCCAGCAGTTTGCCTATAGCGGGAGCCTATAATGAGCAGTTCTTC; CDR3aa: CASSLPIAGAYNEQFF
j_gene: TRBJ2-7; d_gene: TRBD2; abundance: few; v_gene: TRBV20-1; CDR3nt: TGCAGTGCTAGAGAACCCGGACTAGCGGGATATGAGCAGTACTTC; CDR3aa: CSAREPGLAGYEQYF
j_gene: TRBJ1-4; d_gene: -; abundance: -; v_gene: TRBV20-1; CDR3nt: TGCAGTGCTAGAGATATGACAGGATCATCAACTAATGAAAAACTGTTTTTT; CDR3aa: CSARDMTGSSTNEKLFF
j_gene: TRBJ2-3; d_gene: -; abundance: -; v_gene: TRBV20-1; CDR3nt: TGCAGTGCCACACCAAGGTCTAGCGCCTTTACGCAGTATTTT; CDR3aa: CSATPRSSAFTQYF